These 9 T cell receptor beta chains were sequenced from one sample in a study of blood T cell repertoires in COVID-19. Clones were read by immunoSEQ multiplex PCR, and TCRdb kept only the in-frame ones, dropping some. The table has 300,000 to 400,000 clones, 70% to 90% seen once. Input material: PBMCs or T cells enriched from blood (not recorded which). Receptors originate from a woman in her twenties or thirties with acute COVID-19.

This chain joins TRBV6-1 and TRBJ2-2; D is perhaps TRBD1 (5 bases). V lost 7 bases, J lost 2 bases, and 11 bases lay in between. CDR3 size: 14 residues. Germline V gene sequence: CDR1 MNHNS, CDR2 SASEGT. The CDR3 coding sequence is TGTGCCAGCACTTACAGGACCAACACCGGGGAGCTGTTTTTT. It is translated as CASTYRTNTGELFF.

This sequence joins TRBV6-2 or TRBV6-3 and TRBJ1-6, with a possible D match to TRBD1 (6 bases). This CDR3 comprises 15 residues. Deletions cut 6 bases from V and 14 bases from J, with 23 bases between. Germline V lookup: CDR1 MNHEY, CDR2 SVGEGT. The CDR3 here is CASSSIRDGGATLHF. The CDR3 DNA reads TGTGCCAGCAGCTCCATTCGAGATGGGGGGGCGACCCTCCACTTT.

The chain has TRBV6-5 and TRBJ2-7, with D perhaps TRBD1 (5 bases). Germline CDR1 MNHEY, CDR2 SVGAGI. This CDR3 is built from 15 residues. Trimming removed 0 bases from V and 2 bases from J, with 11 bases in between. The CDR3 bases are TGTGCCAGCAGTTACTCGCGGCAGGGTCCCTACGAGCAGTACTTC. It translates to CASSYSRQGPYEQYF.

The V gene is TRBV7-9, the J gene TRBJ1-5; maybe TRBD1 (6 bases). The CDR3 totals 14 residues. The V gene's germline CDR1 is SEHNR and CDR2 FQNEAQ (reference sequence). The ends were cut back, 7 bases at V and 2 bases at J, with 12 bases in the middle. The CDR3 loop is CASNEGVGNQPQHF. CDR3 nucleotides: TGTGCCAGCAACGAGGGGGTCGGCAATCAGCCCCAGCATTTT.

The chain carries TRBV27 and TRBJ2-1; D possibly corresponds to TRBD2 (6 bases). Germline V gene sequence: CDR1 MNHEY, CDR2 SMNVEV (reference sequence). Between the trimmed V and J ends, which lost 3 bases and 9 bases, there was a span of 15 bases. CDR3 length equals 14 residues. For the CDR3, the DNA is TGTGCCAGCAGTTTCATACTGGGGGGTGCTGAGCAGTTCTTC. Amino acid sequence: CASSFILGGAEQFF.

The chain carries TRBV5-1 and TRBJ2-1; TRBD1 agrees at 8 bases. Germline CDR1 and CDR2: SGHRS and YFSETQ. This CDR3 spans 14 amino acids. The V segment lost 7 bases and the J segment 6 bases; nucleotides outside the gene matches: 9. The CDR3 nucleotides are TGCGCCAGCGGACCCGGGACAGGAGGCAATGAGCAGTTCTTC. Translating it yields CASGPGTGGNEQFF.

This rearrangement joins TRBV13 to TRBJ1-2; 9 bases align to TRBD1. The trim removed 4 bases at V and 0 bases at J, leaving 6 bases unmatched. The germline V gene has CDR1 PRHDT and CDR2 FYEKMQ (reference sequence). The CDR3 has 16 amino acids. This CDR3 reads CASSSGGTGTNYGYTF. CDR3 bases: TGTGCCAGCAGCTCCGGGGGGACAGGGACTAACTATGGCTACACCTTC.

The chain recombines TRBV29-1 with TRBJ2-7; TRBD1 agrees at 9 bases. This CDR3 has 12 amino acids. The germline V gene encodes CDR1 SQVTM and CDR2 ANQGSEA. Unmatched junction bases numbered 6, after V lost 7 bases and J lost 5 bases. The CDR3 coding sequence is TGCAGCGGTAGACAGGGGGATGACGAGCAGTACTTC. Translated, it gives CSGRQGDDEQYF.

The rearrangement joins TRBV23-1 to TRBJ1-2; D gene unclear. TRBV23-1 belongs to the ORF category, with a function that is uncertain. V lost 0 bases and J 8 bases, leaving 13 bases between the germline ends. The CDR3 runs to 14 residues. The CDR3 DNA is TGCGCCAGCAGTCAATCCAGGTTCCCATGCGGCTACACCTTC. Residues: CASSQSRFPCGYTF.